This TCR beta chain was sequenced for a study of T cells of healthy individuals. Via MiXCR, TCRdb re-called the 5' RACE reads, giving one row per CDR3 protein. The sample holds about 41,000 distinct CDR3 sequences; 4% to 5.5% are singletons and the top ten take under 10%. The CDR3 sequence is 15 residues long. Germline assignment: CDR1 SGHAT and CDR2 FQNNGV. V was pared by 5 bases and J by 6 bases, with 16 bases between. This sequence originates from a human donor in good health. This chain joins TRBV11-2 and TRBJ2-2, with D perhaps matching TRBD1 (6 bases). The CDR3 here is CASSQLQGYPGELFF. The CDR3 nucleotides read TGTGCCAGCAGCCAGCTACAGGGATACCCCGGGGAGCTGTTTTTT. Supplemented by reference TRBV11-2 and TRBJ2-2, the full variable domain reads EAGVAQSPRYKIIEKRQSVAFWCNPISGHATLYWYQQILGQGPKLLIQFQNNGVVDDSQLPKDRFSAERLKGVDSTLKIQPAKLEDSAVYLCASSQLQGYPGELFFGEGSRLTVL.